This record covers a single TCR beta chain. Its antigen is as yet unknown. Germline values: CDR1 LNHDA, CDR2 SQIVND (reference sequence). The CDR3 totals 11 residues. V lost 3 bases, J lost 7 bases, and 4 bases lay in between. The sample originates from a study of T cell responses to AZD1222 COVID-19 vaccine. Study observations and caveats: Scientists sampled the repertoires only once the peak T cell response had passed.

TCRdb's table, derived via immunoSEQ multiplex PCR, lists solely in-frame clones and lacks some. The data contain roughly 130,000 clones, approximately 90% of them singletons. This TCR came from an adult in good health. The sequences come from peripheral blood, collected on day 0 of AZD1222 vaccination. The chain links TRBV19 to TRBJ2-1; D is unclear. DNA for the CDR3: TGTGCCAGTAGTATGACGAATGAGCAGTTCTTC. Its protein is CASSMTNEQFF.